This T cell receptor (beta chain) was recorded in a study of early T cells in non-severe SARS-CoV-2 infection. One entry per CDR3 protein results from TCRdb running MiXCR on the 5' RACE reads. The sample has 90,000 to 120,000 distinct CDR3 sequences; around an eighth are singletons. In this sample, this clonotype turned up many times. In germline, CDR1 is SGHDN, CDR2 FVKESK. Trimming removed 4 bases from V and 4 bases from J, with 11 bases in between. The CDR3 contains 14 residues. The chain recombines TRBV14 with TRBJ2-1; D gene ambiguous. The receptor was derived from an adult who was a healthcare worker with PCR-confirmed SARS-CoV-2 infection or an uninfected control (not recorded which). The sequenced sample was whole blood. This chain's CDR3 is CASSRQVGYNEQFF. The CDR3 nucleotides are TGTGCCAGCAGCCGGCAAGTTGGGTACAATGAGCAGTTCTTC.